These T cell receptor beta chains were read from a single sample in a study of blood T cells in healthy people across ages. TCRdb used MiXCR to reprocess the 5' RACE reads, holding one entry per CDR3 protein. In the table there are hundreds of thousands of distinct CDR3 sequences, roughly 50% of which are singletons. The specimen was blood. The source of these receptors is a man older than 75 in good health. Each CDR3 is given with its conserved first and last residue. The D gene is left open where the match is weak. Not all rows give a size; the values are once, few, many and, for expanded clones, a class.

TRBJ2-6	.	.	TRBV5-5	CASSLEGRTLSGANVLTF	TGTGCCAGCAGCTTGGAGGGACGGACACTCTCTGGGGCCAACGTCCTGACTTTC
TRBJ2-7	TRBD2	.	TRBV2	CASSERGGSYEQYF	TGTGCCAGCAGTGAACGGGGGGGTTCCTACGAGCAGTACTTC
TRBJ2-5	TRBD2	few	TRBV29-1	CSVVFVTSGQETQYF	TGCAGCGTTGTATTCGTGACTAGCGGCCAAGAGACCCAGTACTTC
TRBJ1-1	TRBD1	.	TRBV25-1	CASSHSTGYNTEAFF	TGTGCCAGCAGCCACTCGACAGGGTACAACACTGAAGCTTTCTTT
TRBJ1-2	.	.	TRBV9	CASSAVQNLGGYTF	TGTGCCAGCAGCGCAGTACAGAACCTGGGGGGCTACACCTTC
TRBJ1-2	.	.	TRBV10-3	CAISESERVNYGYTF	TGTGCCATCAGTGAGTCAGAAAGGGTTAACTATGGCTACACCTTC
TRBJ2-5	TRBD2	.	TRBV24-1	CATSDLAGAGYNEQYF	TGTGCCACCAGTGATTTGGCGGGAGCGGGCTACAATGAGCAGTACTTC
TRBJ1-1	.	.	TRBV9	CASSRGLRGSIEAFF	TGTGCCAGCAGCCGGGGACTGAGGGGGAGTATTGAAGCTTTCTTT
TRBJ1-2	.	.	TRBV27	CASSIGGGFYGYTF	TGTGCCAGCAGTATAGGGGGGGGATTCTATGGCTACACCTTC
TRBJ2-7	TRBD2	.	TRBV12-3/TRBV12-4	CASSSSGMWNGEQYF	TGTGCCAGCAGTTCTAGCGGGATGTGGAACGGCGAGCAGTACTTC
TRBJ1-1	.	.	TRBV2	CASSRRTIMNTEAFF	TGTGCCAGCAGTCGACGTACTATCATGAACACTGAAGCTTTCTTT
TRBJ2-5	TRBD2	.	TRBV28	CASRSGGGETQYF	TGTGCCAGCAGATCGGGCGGGGGAGAGACCCAGTACTTC
TRBJ2-7	.	.	TRBV2	CASSEVSRADEQYF	TGTGCCAGCAGTGAAGTAAGCAGGGCGGATGAGCAGTACTTC
TRBJ2-6	.	few	TRBV20-1	CSAIEGTGANVLTF	TGCAGTGCTATAGAGGGGACTGGGGCCAACGTCCTGACTTTC
TRBJ2-4	.	many	TRBV7-9	CASSLGQGSLAKNIQYF	TGTGCCAGCAGCTTAGGGCAGGGCTCCCTGGCCAAAAACATTCAGTACTTC
TRBJ2-7	.	.	TRBV18	CASSVRDYEQYF	TGTGCCAGCTCAGTTCGAGACTACGAGCAGTACTTC
TRBJ1-3	.	.	TRBV6-5	CASSYTEGGKNTIYF	TGTGCCAGCAGTTACACAGAGGGAGGGAAAAACACCATATATTTT
TRBJ1-5	TRBD1	.	TRBV20-1	CSARAGQGGEQPQHF	TGCAGTGCTAGAGCGGGACAGGGTGGCGAACAGCCCCAGCATTTT
TRBJ1-5	TRBD1	.	TRBV18	CASSPYQGASNQPQHF	TGTGCCAGCTCACCGTACCAGGGGGCTAGCAATCAGCCCCAGCATTTT
TRBJ2-5	.	.	TRBV12-3/TRBV12-4	CASSLGFRETQYF	TGTGCCAGCAGTTTAGGGTTTAGGGAGACCCAGTACTTC
TRBJ2-2	.	.	TRBV9	CASSAVSGTGELFF	TGTGCCAGCAGCGCGGTAAGCGGTACCGGGGAGCTGTTTTTT
TRBJ2-1	TRBD2	.	TRBV29-1	CSAIEWVAGGVQFF	TGCAGCGCCATAGAGTGGGTAGCGGGAGGGGTTCAGTTCTTC
TRBJ1-1	.	.	TRBV28	CASSLSGTLFEAFF	TGTGCCAGCAGTTTATCCGGGACACTTTTCGAAGCTTTCTTT
TRBJ2-1	.	.	TRBV7-9	CASSIGWKSSYNEQFF	TGTGCCAGCAGCATAGGGTGGAAGTCCTCCTACAATGAGCAGTTCTTC
TRBJ2-1	.	many	TRBV9	CASKNAQDEQFF	TGTGCCAGCAAAAACGCTCAGGATGAGCAGTTCTTC
TRBJ1-2	.	few	TRBV29-1	CSALAGDYTF	TGCAGCGCTCTCGCTGGGGACTACACCTTC
TRBJ2-2	TRBD2	.	TRBV7-9	CASSDSGTSGTNTGELFF	TGTGCCAGCAGCGATTCCGGGACTAGCGGAACGAACACCGGGGAGCTGTTTTTT
TRBJ2-1	.	.	TRBV20-1	CSAYAKGGGDSYNEQFF	TGCAGTGCTTACGCTAAGGGGGGCGGGGACTCCTACAATGAGCAGTTCTTC
TRBJ2-5	TRBD1	many	TRBV27	CASSLTGVETQYF	TGTGCCAGCAGTCTGACAGGGGTTGAGACCCAGTACTTC
TRBJ1-5	.	.	TRBV2	CASSGQLSNQPQHF	TGTGCCAGCAGTGGACAACTTAGCAATCAGCCCCAGCATTTT
TRBJ2-1	.	few	TRBV11-3	CASDGNGRGNEQFF	TGTGCCAGTGACGGGAACGGGAGAGGGAATGAGCAGTTCTTC
TRBJ2-3	.	.	TRBV3-1	CASSQEGTANAYF	TGTGCCAGCAGCCAAGAAGGTACAGCAAACGCGTATTTT
TRBJ2-4	TRBD2	.	TRBV27	CASSPRTSGRENIQYF	TGTGCCAGCAGTCCCCGGACTAGCGGGAGGGAAAACATTCAGTACTTC
TRBJ2-2	TRBD1	few	TRBV14	CASSQRGPVTGELFF	TGTGCCAGCAGCCAAAGGGGGCCGGTCACCGGGGAGCTGTTTTTT
TRBJ1-5	TRBD1	.	TRBV6-2/TRBV6-3	CATQTGGDQPQHF	TGTGCCACCCAGACAGGGGGAGATCAGCCCCAGCATTTT
TRBJ2-1	TRBD2	.	TRBV10-3	CAIRLAPSGDNEQFF	TGTGCCATCAGGTTGGCCCCTAGCGGGGACAATGAGCAGTTCTTC
TRBJ2-7	.	.	TRBV7-3	CASSPTLSSYEQYF	TGTGCCAGCAGCCCAACCCTGAGCTCCTACGAGCAGTACTTC
TRBJ2-7	.	.	TRBV5-1	CASSFRGDYEQYF	TGCGCCAGCAGTTTCAGGGGGGACTACGAGCAGTACTTC
TRBJ2-7	TRBD1	.	TRBV18	CASSPVTGNEQYF	TGTGCCAGCTCACCAGTGACAGGGAACGAGCAGTACTTC
TRBJ2-7	.	many	TRBV7-2	CASSLEKSGEQYF	TGTGCCAGCAGCTTAGAAAAGAGCGGCGAGCAGTACTTC
TRBJ1-2	TRBD1	.	TRBV5-1	CASSRTPGTGTNGYTF	TGCGCCAGCAGCCGAACCCCCGGGACAGGGACGAACGGCTACACCTTC
TRBJ2-3	.	.	TRBV3-1	CASSQDGLAYTDTQYF	TGTGCCAGCAGCCAAGACGGGTTAGCTTACACAGATACGCAGTATTTT
TRBJ2-7	.	.	TRBV7-2	CASSLVGVADSSYEQYF	TGTGCCAGCAGCTTGGTCGGAGTAGCGGACAGCTCCTACGAGCAGTACTTC
TRBJ1-1	.	.	TRBV24-1	CATSRSGGTEAFF	TGTGCCACCTCTCGGTCGGGGGGGACTGAAGCTTTCTTT
TRBJ1-4	.	once	TRBV5-1	CASSLEGNNEKLFF	TGCGCCAGCAGCTTGGAGGGAAATAATGAAAAACTGTTTTTT
TRBJ2-1	.	.	TRBV4-1	CASGPDVYNEQFF	TGCGCCAGCGGACCGGACGTGTACAATGAGCAGTTCTTC
TRBJ1-2	.	few	TRBV25-1	CASSDTKPRAGYTF	TGTGCCAGCAGTGACACGAAACCCCGGGCTGGCTACACCTTC